What follows is one TCR beta chain and its context. These data originate in a study of T cells after yellow fever vaccination. Background on the study: Low-cell-number fractions were prepared with SMART-Seq v4 Ultra Low Input.

TCRdb reanalysed the 5' RACE reads using MiXCR and keeps one entry per CDR3 protein. Seen here are 550,000 or so distinct CDR3 sequences, about 19% observed once, and the top ten hold approximately 14%. Germline loops: CDR1 SGHTA, CDR2 FQGNSA. The V end was cut by 2 bases, the J end by 2 bases, with 18 bases between. This CDR3 contains 17 residues. This TCR was sampled from a man under 40 who received the YFV17D yellow fever vaccine. Sequenced material: PBMCs, taken 15 days after the yellow fever booster vaccination. The genes are TRBV7-2 and TRBJ1-2; D is unresolved. The CDR3 is CASSLLGLPSANYGYTF. The CDR3 nucleotides are TGTGCCAGCAGCTTACTCGGTCTGCCGTCAGCGAACTATGGCTACACCTTC.